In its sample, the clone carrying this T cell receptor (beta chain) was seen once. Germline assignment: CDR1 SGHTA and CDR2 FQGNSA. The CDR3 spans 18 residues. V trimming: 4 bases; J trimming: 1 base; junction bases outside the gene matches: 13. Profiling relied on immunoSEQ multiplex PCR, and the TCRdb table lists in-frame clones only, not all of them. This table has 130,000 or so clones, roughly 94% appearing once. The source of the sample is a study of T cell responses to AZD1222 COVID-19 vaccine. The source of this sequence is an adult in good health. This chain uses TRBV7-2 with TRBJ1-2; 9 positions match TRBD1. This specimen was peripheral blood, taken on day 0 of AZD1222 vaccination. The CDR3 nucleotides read TGTGCCAGCAGCTCCCGGGGTGGACAGGGGTATATTAACTATGGCTACACCTTC. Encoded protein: CASSSRGGQGYINYGYTF.